The source of this T cell receptor (beta chain) is a study of blood T cell repertoires in COVID-19. Overall study context: Acute and convalescent COVID-19 specimens originated in the United States, Italy and Spain. T cells, B-cell-depleted T cells, or PBMCs supplied cDNA or gDNA.

The germline CDR1 and CDR2 sequences are LNHNV and YYDKDF (reference sequence). The CDR3 spans 14 residues. Trimming took 3 bases from V and 7 from J; bases not matched to a gene: 6. Original data processing: Reference gene primer amplification yielded estimated nucleated cell counts. Measured with immunoSEQ multiplex PCR; TCRdb has only the in-frame clones, and not every one. V and J calls and clone size are copied from that table; D and trimming were computed from the DNA. The data contain hundreds of thousands of clones, 86% of them singletons. This clone occurred once. The sample taken for sequencing was peripheral blood. The receptor was isolated from a woman aged 25 to 45 with active or convalescent COVID-19. The V and J genes are TRBV15 and TRBJ2-7, with TRBD1 matching 10 bases. CDR3 in amino acids: CATSSGTGANEQYF. DNA of the CDR3: TGTGCCACCAGCAGCGGGACAGGGGCTAATGAGCAGTACTTC.